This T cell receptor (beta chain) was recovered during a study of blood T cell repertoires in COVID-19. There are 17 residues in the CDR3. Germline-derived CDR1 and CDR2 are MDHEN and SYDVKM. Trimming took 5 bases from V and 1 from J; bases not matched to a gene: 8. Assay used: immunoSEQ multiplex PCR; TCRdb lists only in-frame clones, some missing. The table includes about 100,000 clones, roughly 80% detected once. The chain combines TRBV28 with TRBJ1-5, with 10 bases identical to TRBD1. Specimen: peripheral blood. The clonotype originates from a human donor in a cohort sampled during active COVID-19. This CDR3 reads CASSPMRQGASNQPQHF. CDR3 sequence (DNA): TGTGCCAGCAGTCCCATGCGACAGGGGGCGAGCAATCAGCCCCAGCATTTT.